This TCR beta chain was found in a study of blood T cell repertoires in COVID-19. Whole-study context: Whether acute or convalescent, the COVID-19 samples came from the United States, Italy and Spain. T cells, B-cell-depleted T cells, or PBMCs provided the cDNA or gDNA that served as material.

Authors' analysis steps: Reference gene primer amplification gave estimated nucleated cell counts. Using immunoSEQ multiplex PCR, the repertoire was profiled, and TCRdb retains in-frame clones only, with some absent. V, J and clone size are those of that table, while D and trimming were read from the DNA. The sample contains just under 250,000 clones, 70% to 90% of which appear only once. The germline V gene encodes CDR1 LNHDA and CDR2 SQIVND (reference sequence). After removal of 2 bases from V and 1 base from J, the junction contained 5 bases not matched to a gene. The CDR3 contains 18 residues. The chain recombines TRBV19 with TRBJ2-2; 12 bases align to TRBD2. Input material: peripheral blood. This receptor was obtained from a woman aged 25 to 45 who had recovered from COVID-19. CDR3 loop: CASSITLAGGQNTGELFF. Here the CDR3 DNA reads TGTGCCAGTAGTATAACGCTAGCGGGGGGGCAGAACACCGGGGAGCTGTTTTTT. Supplemented by reference TRBV19 and TRBJ2-2, the full variable domain reads DGGITQSPKYLFRKEGQNVTLSCEQNLNHDAMYWYRQDPGQGLRLIYYSQIVNDFQKGDIAEGYSVSREKKESFPLTVTSAQKNPTAFYLCASSITLAGGQNTGELFFGEGSRLTVL.